The 30 T cell receptor beta chains in this list originate from one sample, sequenced in a study of T cell responses to AZD1222 COVID-19 vaccine. Clones were read by immunoSEQ multiplex PCR, and TCRdb kept only the in-frame ones, dropping some. The sample contains some 170,000 clones, just over 90% of which appear only once. This specimen consisted of peripheral blood, obtained on day 0 of MenACWY control vaccination. These receptors came from an adult in good health.

V is TRBV15 and J is TRBJ1-1; 8 positions match TRBD1. The CDR3 runs 14 residues. V gave up 3 bases and J gave up 4 bases; unmatched junction bases: 4. Per germline, CDR1 LNHNV and CDR2 YYDKDF (reference sequence). The CDR3 region is CATSRVGTGTEAFF. For the CDR3, the DNA is TGTGCCACCAGCAGGGTGGGGACAGGCACTGAAGCTTTCTTT.

The rearrangement joins TRBV9 to TRBJ2-3; 7 bases align to TRBD2. The CDR3 extends over 15 amino acids. Germline V gene data show CDR1 as SGDLS and CDR2 as YYNGEE. With 0 bases clipped from V and 5 bases from J, the junction kept 6 bases outside the gene matches. The CDR3 DNA follows: TGTGCCAGCAGCGTAGCGGCGGGAGTTATAGATACGCAGTATTTT. It translates to CASSVAAGVIDTQYF.

The chain carries TRBV21-1 and TRBJ1-5. TRBV21-1 corresponds to a pseudogene. The CDR3 runs to 14 residues. The CDR3 coding sequence is TGTGCCAGCAGCAAACAAGTGGGCAATCAGCCCCAGCATTTT. Translated, it gives CASSKQVGNQPQHF.

This rearrangement joins TRBV18 to TRBJ1-3; 7 bases match TRBD1. The ends lost 3 bases at V and 3 bases at J; junction bases unmatched: 8. Germline-derived CDR1 and CDR2 are KGHSH and LQKENI. The CDR3 loop spans 16 amino acids. CDR3 region: CASSPRRQGGGNTIYF. In DNA form, the CDR3 reads TGTGCCAGCTCACCGAGAAGACAGGGTGGTGGAAACACCATATATTTT.

The chain joins TRBV5-1 to TRBJ1-1; TRBD1 matches at 8 bases. Trimming cost V 4 bases and J 8 bases; bases outside gene matches: 7. CDR1 and CDR2 from the germline V gene are SGHRS and YFSETQ. The CDR3 contains 13 residues. CDR3 sequence: CASSIGQGPEAFF. As DNA, the CDR3 is TGCGCCAGCAGCATAGGACAGGGCCCCGAAGCTTTCTTT.

This chain uses TRBV5-1 with TRBJ2-1; D ambiguous. Germline loops: CDR1 SGHRS, CDR2 YFSETQ. The CDR3 totals 13 residues. Trimming cost V 0 bases and J 6 bases, with 7 bases left between them. DNA for the CDR3: TGCGCCAGCAGCTTGGACAAGCTCAATGAGCAGTTCTTC. This translates into CASSLDKLNEQFF. The variable domain in full, with the rest retrieved from reference TRBV5-1 and TRBJ2-1, is KAGVTQTPRYLIKTRGQQVTLSCSPISGHRSVSWYQQTPGQGLQFLFEYFSETQRNKGNFPGRFSGRQFSNSRSEMNVSTLELGDSALYLCASSLDKLNEQFFGPGTRLTVL.

The J gene is TRBJ1-2, the V gene TRBV7-2; possible D gene TRBD1, 6 bases. V was cut by 1 base and J by 8 bases, with 23 bases left in between. Germline CDR1 reads SGHTA; CDR2 reads FQGNSA. The CDR3 is 17 amino acids. The CDR3 sequence: CASSLGGAFSPQEGYTF. CDR3 DNA sequence: TGTGCCAGCAGCTTAGGGGGGGCGTTTTCTCCTCAGGAGGGCTACACCTTC. Full variable domain (missing parts from reference TRBV7-2 and TRBJ1-2): GAGVSQSPSNKVTEKGKDVELRCDPISGHTALYWYRQSLGQGLEFLIYFQGNSAPDKSGLPSDRFSAERTGGSVSTLTIQRTQQEDSAVYLCASSLGGAFSPQEGYTFGSGTRLTVV.

The chain employs TRBV7-9 and TRBJ1-1; D is unclear. The germline V gene encodes CDR1 SEHNR and CDR2 FQNEAQ (reference sequence). V was cut by 5 bases and J by 6 bases, with 10 bases left in between. The CDR3 has 12 residues. CDR3 nucleotide sequence: TGTGCCAGCAGCCACGAGGTCGCTGAAGCTTTCTTT. Amino acid sequence: CASSHEVAEAFF.

In this sample, this clone turned up once. This sequence joins TRBV11-2 and TRBJ2-3, with TRBD2 matching 10 bases. The V gene's germline CDR1 is SGHAT and CDR2 FQNNGV. Trimming at V came to 1 base and at J to 4 bases, leaving 2 bases not matched to a gene. The CDR3 has 15 residues. The CDR3, as DNA: TGTGCCAGCAGCTTAGGACTAGCGGGCTCAGATACGCAGTATTTT. The encoded protein is CASSLGLAGSDTQYF.

This chain links TRBV3-1 (or the pseudogene TRBV3-2) with TRBJ2-2, with 7 bases matching TRBD2. Germline V CDR1 and CDR2: LGHDT, YNNKEL (reference sequence). J gave up 4 bases and V 4 bases, and 6 bases lay outside the gene matches. This CDR3 is 15 amino acids long. CDR3 bases: TGTGCCAGCAGCCGGACGACTAGCTTCACCGGGGAGCTGTTTTTT. This codes for CASSRTTSFTGELFF.

The chain joins TRBV6-1 to TRBJ2-2; D gene unclear. Trimming removed 8 bases at V and 2 bases at J, with 3 bases between. The CDR3 is 11 residues long. Germline lookup yields CDR1 MNHNS and CDR2 SASEGT. The CDR3 here is CASANTGELFF. As DNA, the CDR3 is TGTGCCAGCGCTAACACCGGGGAGCTGTTTTTT.

This clone was counted once. The chain couples TRBV7-9 to TRBJ1-1; 8 nucleotides line up with TRBD1. This CDR3 region has 16 residues. V shed 4 bases, J shed 2 bases, and the junction held 9 bases outside the gene matches. Germline lookup yields CDR1 SEHNR and CDR2 FQNEAQ (reference sequence). The CDR3 DNA sequence: TGTGCCAGCAGCTCAGCGCGGACAGGGAGAAACACTGAAGCTTTCTTT. Amino acid sequence: CASSSARTGRNTEAFF.

The gene calls are TRBV7-9 and TRBJ1-5, with 7 bases identical to TRBD1. Trimming cost V 5 bases and J 0 bases; bases outside gene matches: 4. The CDR3 is 15 residues long. Germline V gives CDR1 SEHNR, CDR2 FQNEAQ (reference sequence). CDR3 in amino acids: CASSNGTASNQPQHF. The CDR3 nucleotides read TGTGCCAGCAGCAATGGGACAGCTAGCAATCAGCCCCAGCATTTT.

The V call is TRBV7-9, the J call TRBJ1-1; D is uncertain. V was cut by 5 bases and J by 8 bases, with 15 bases left in between. Per germline, CDR1 SEHNR and CDR2 FQNEAQ (reference sequence). CDR3 length equals 13 residues. The CDR3 sequence: CASSHPLKGEAFF. CDR3 nucleotides: TGTGCCAGCAGCCACCCGTTGAAGGGCGAAGCTTTCTTT. Full variable domain (outside the CDR3, taken from reference TRBV7-9 and TRBJ1-1): DTGVSQNPRHKITKRGQNVTFRCDPISEHNRLYWYRQTLGQGPEFLTYFQNEAQLEKSRLLSDRFSAERPKGSFSTLEIQRTEQGDSAMYLCASSHPLKGEAFFGQGTRLTVV.

The count of this clone is one. The chain uses TRBV7-8 and TRBJ2-7; TRBD1 is a possible D gene (7 bases). This CDR3 is 17 amino acids long. The germline V gene encodes CDR1 SGHVS and CDR2 FQNEAQ. With 1 base removed from V and 3 bases from J, the gap between germline ends came to 19 bases. The CDR3, as DNA: TGTGCCAGCAGCTTAGGAGGAGGAGGGGGCCGCAGCTACGAGCAGTACTTC. Its translation is CASSLGGGGGRSYEQYF.

The chain is built from TRBV4-1 and TRBJ2-7, with 9 bases that match TRBD2. The CDR3 consists of 15 residues. From germline, CDR1 is MGHRA and CDR2 YSYEKL. V shed 4 bases and J 4 bases; nucleotides not matched to a gene: 8. The CDR3 loop is CASSRMVAGVYEQYF. The DNA for the CDR3 is TGCGCCAGCAGCCGTATGGTAGCGGGAGTATACGAGCAGTACTTC.

This chain joins TRBV28 and TRBJ2-6; D gene uncertain. There are 18 residues in the CDR3. The ends were cut back, 1 base at V and 0 bases at J, with 13 bases in the middle. Looked up from germline, CDR1 is MDHEN and CDR2 is SYDVKM. CDR3: CASSLFRQAISGANVLTF. CDR3 bases: TGTGCCAGCAGTTTATTTCGGCAGGCGATCTCTGGGGCCAACGTCCTGACTTTC. Combining the CDR3 with reference TRBV28 and TRBJ2-6 gives the whole variable domain DVKVTQSSRYLVKRTGEKVFLECVQDMDHENMFWYRQDPGLGLRLIYFSYDVKMKEKGDIPEGYSVSREKKERFSLILESASTNQTSMYLCASSLFRQAISGANVLTFGAGSRLTVL.

This chain connects TRBV29-1 to TRBJ1-2; perhaps TRBD1 as D (5 bases). Deletions cut 5 bases from V and 6 bases from J, with 13 bases between. The CDR3 is made up of 12 amino acids. Germline V CDR1 and CDR2: SQVTM, ANQGSEA. CDR3 DNA sequence: TGCAGCGTTTATGGGGGGTCTAATGGCTACACCTTC. Its protein is CSVYGGSNGYTF.

The chain couples TRBV14 to TRBJ1-3; the match to TRBD1 covers 8 bases. The V gene's germline CDR1 is SGHDN and CDR2 FVKESK. The CDR3 loop spans 16 amino acids. The V segment lost 4 bases and the J segment 3 bases; nucleotides outside the gene matches: 8. In DNA form, the CDR3 reads TGTGCCAGCAGCCTGAAGGCAGGGGGCAGTGGAAACACCATATATTTT. Protein sequence: CASSLKAGGSGNTIYF.

J is TRBJ2-3 and V is TRBV2; 8 bases are shared with TRBD1. The CDR3 covers 15 residues. After removal of 8 bases from V and 0 bases from J, the junction contained 7 bases not matched to a gene. The germline V gene encodes CDR1 SNHLY and CDR2 FYNNEI. The CDR3 region is CASLKRQGSTDTQYF. DNA of the CDR3: TGTGCCAGCCTGAAGAGACAGGGGAGCACAGATACGCAGTATTTT.

In DNA form, the CDR3 reads TGTGCCAGCAGCGACAGACTAGCGGCCTCCTACGAGCAGTACTTC. This codes for CASSDRLAASYEQYF. The chain carries TRBV3-1 (or the pseudogene TRBV3-2) and TRBJ2-7; TRBD2 aligns across 9 bases. Unmatched junction bases numbered 5, after V lost 5 bases and J lost 0 bases. This CDR3 contains 15 residues. Germline V CDR1 and CDR2: LGHDT, YNNKEL (reference sequence).

A single count supports this clone. The CDR3 DNA is TGTGCCAGCAGTGACAGAAACATTCAGTACTTC. It encodes CASSDRNIQYF. V usage is TRBV2 and J usage is TRBJ2-4; D not resolved. In germline, CDR1 is SNHLY, CDR2 FYNNEI. V lost 3 bases to trimming and J lost 6 bases, with 3 bases between them. CDR3 length: 11 residues.

A single count supports this clone. The CDR3 loop is CASSSAGTEETQYF. In nucleotides, the CDR3 is TGTGCCAGCAGCTCTGCCGGGACCGAAGAGACCCAGTACTTC. This chain connects TRBV7-9 to TRBJ2-5; D tentatively reads TRBD1 or TRBD2 (5 bases each). V was pared by 4 bases and J by 3 bases, with 12 bases between. Germline assignment: CDR1 SEHNR and CDR2 FQNEAQ (reference sequence). This CDR3 is built from 14 residues.

This clone was detected a few times. V gene TRBV25-1 combines with J gene TRBJ2-2; tentatively, D is TRBD2 (6 bases). Germline V CDR1 and CDR2: MGHDK, SYGVNS. This CDR3 spans 16 amino acids. The germline V and J ends were trimmed by 6 bases and 3 bases, with 17 bases remaining between them. DNA of the CDR3: TGTGCCAGCAGCCCAGGGCGGGGTAGAGACACCGGGGAGCTGTTTTTT. Its protein product is CASSPGRGRDTGELFF.

The chain joins TRBV3-1 (or the pseudogene TRBV3-2) to TRBJ2-3; 8 positions agree with TRBD1. The germline CDR1 and CDR2 sequences are LGHDT and YNNKEL (reference sequence). The V segment lost 0 bases and the J segment 13 bases; nucleotides outside the gene matches: 6. The CDR3 length is 13 residues. Here the CDR3 DNA reads TGTGCCAGCAGCCAAGATCTGCAGGGGGCAGAGTATTTT. Protein sequence: CASSQDLQGAEYF.

The gene calls are TRBV7-2 and TRBJ1-5; 7 bases line up with TRBD1. The CDR3 loop spans 14 amino acids. Trimming removed 3 bases from V and 9 bases from J; junction bases left unmatched: 8. Germline CDR1 and CDR2: SGHTA and FQGNSA. The CDR3 bases are TGTGCCAGCAGCTTTGGACAGGTTCATGGGCCCCAGCATTTT. Its translation: CASSFGQVHGPQHF.

The chain has TRBV10-3 and TRBJ1-3; the match to TRBD1 covers 8 bases. CDR1 and CDR2 (germline): ENHRY, SYGVKD. CDR3 length: 16 residues. With V trimmed by 4 bases and J by 4 bases, 9 bases remained unmatched. The CDR3 loop reads CAISVDGTGQGNTIYF. The CDR3 DNA follows: TGTGCCATCAGTGTCGACGGGACAGGACAGGGAAACACCATATATTTT.

V gene TRBV21-1 combines with J gene TRBJ1-4. TRBV21-1 is described as a pseudogene. The CDR3 totals 16 residues. CDR3 sequence reads: CASSKAVRGGQEKLFF. CDR3 sequence (DNA): TGTGCCAGCAGCAAAGCAGTTAGGGGGGGGCAAGAAAAACTGTTTTTT.

This chain joins TRBV9 and TRBJ2-5; D is perhaps TRBD1 or TRBD2 (5 bases each). Germline loops: CDR1 SGDLS, CDR2 YYNGEE. The ends were cut back, 0 bases at V and 5 bases at J, with 11 bases in the middle. The CDR3 loop spans 14 amino acids. The CDR3 DNA follows: TGTGCCAGCAGCGTAGACGGGGCTAGGGAGACCCAGTACTTC. Translating it yields CASSVDGARETQYF.

V is TRBV19 and J is TRBJ2-3; D not resolved. CDR3 length equals 15 residues. The V and J ends lost 5 bases and 0 bases respectively, with 12 bases between them. CDR1 and CDR2 (germline): LNHDA, SQIVND (reference sequence). The chain's CDR3 is CASSLMGSSTDTQYF. In DNA, the CDR3 is TGTGCCAGTAGTTTAATGGGTAGTAGCACAGATACGCAGTATTTT.